A few counts support the clone carrying this TCR beta chain. Its cognate antigen is unknown. The source of the sample is a study of regulatory T cells in long-lasting Graves disease. Findings and caveats of the study: Having few samples may have compromised the accuracy. Clonotypes that were public and shared totalled a few thousand in persistent patients versus 750 to 1,000 in new patients.

According to the study, TCR beta libraries were built with iRepertoire HTBI primers and CDR3-region Arm-PCR. Each CDR3 protein is one row after TCRdb ran MiXCR on the multiplex PCR reads. The table includes some 560,000 distinct CDR3 sequences, 16% detected once. The CDR3 spans 14 residues. V gave up 2 bases and J gave up 6 bases, with 14 bases separating them. Germline CDR1 reads LGHDT; CDR2 reads YNNKEL (reference sequence). The time point here: newly diagnosed GD, antithyroid drugs for less than 3 months. PBMC RNA was the source of the TCR library. The same sample was also used in a study of T cells in Graves' hyperthyroidism and ophthalmopathy. That report notes: Each patient was aged 18 to 65 and had newly diagnosed hyperthyroidism of under 2 months' duration. Most expanded thyroid clonotypes above 0.001 also appeared in blood.

This receptor was identified in a woman aged 35-65 years with Graves disease. This chain connects TRBV3-1 to TRBJ2-7; maybe TRBD1 (5 bases). Sample: peripheral blood mononuclear cells (PBMCs), taken at new diagnosis, from a patient treated with antithyroid drugs. The CDR3 loop reads CASSQRQGGFEQYF. CDR3 nucleotide sequence: TGTGCCAGCAGCCAAAGGCAGGGTGGCTTCGAGCAGTACTTC.